This TCR beta chain was identified in a study of blood T cell repertoires in COVID-19. Some clones are missing from TCRdb's copy, which holds only in-frame ones; the method was immunoSEQ multiplex PCR. The sample lists about 130,000 clones, about 79% seen once, with under 9.5% in the top ten. CDR3 length: 14 residues. In germline, CDR1 is SGDLS, CDR2 YYNGEE. V gave up 2 bases and J gave up 5 bases; unmatched junction bases: 6. The sequenced sample consisted of PBMCs or T cells enriched from blood (not recorded which). The V call is TRBV9, the J call TRBJ2-7, with 8 bases that match TRBD1. The clonotype was recovered from a man over 45 who had recovered from COVID-19. CDR3 DNA: TGTGCCAGCAGCGTTGCAGGGGGCAGGGACGAGCAGTACTTC. It is translated as CASSVAGGRDEQYF.